This T cell receptor (beta chain) was sequenced during a study of vaccination effects on CD4 cells after COVID-19. Assay: immunoSEQ multiplex PCR; the TCRdb copy retains only in-frame clones and omits some. The sample has 40,000 to 50,000 clones, 65% to 75% seen once. This CDR3 region has 14 residues. Trimming cost V 6 bases and J 5 bases, with 14 bases left between them. Germline V lookup: CDR1 KGHSH, CDR2 LQKENI. With the ViraFEST assay, the study expanded antigen-specific CD4+ T cells using viral peptide pools, then sequenced them. The culture ran for roughly 10 days before CD4+ T cells were isolated. Participants were vaccinated with two doses of either the BNT162b2 or mRNA-1273 vaccine. Cultures used over 1.5 million PBMC per well, 9.5 to 10 IU/ml IL-2 and 9.5 to 10 ug/ml peptides. With respect to this clone: What it binds is not known.

This sequence originates from a human donor who received a COVID-19 vaccine. The input for sequencing was CD4+ T cells from PBMCs cultured with HCoV-OC43 spike peptides, taken after COVID-19 vaccination. Described subset: HCoV-OC43 spike overlapping peptide pool stimulation. The chain couples TRBV18 to TRBJ1-3; tentatively, D is TRBD1 (6 bases). This CDR3 is CASSPGQGRNTIYF. Here the CDR3 DNA reads TGTGCCAGCTCCCCGGGACAAGGCCGAAACACCATATATTTT.